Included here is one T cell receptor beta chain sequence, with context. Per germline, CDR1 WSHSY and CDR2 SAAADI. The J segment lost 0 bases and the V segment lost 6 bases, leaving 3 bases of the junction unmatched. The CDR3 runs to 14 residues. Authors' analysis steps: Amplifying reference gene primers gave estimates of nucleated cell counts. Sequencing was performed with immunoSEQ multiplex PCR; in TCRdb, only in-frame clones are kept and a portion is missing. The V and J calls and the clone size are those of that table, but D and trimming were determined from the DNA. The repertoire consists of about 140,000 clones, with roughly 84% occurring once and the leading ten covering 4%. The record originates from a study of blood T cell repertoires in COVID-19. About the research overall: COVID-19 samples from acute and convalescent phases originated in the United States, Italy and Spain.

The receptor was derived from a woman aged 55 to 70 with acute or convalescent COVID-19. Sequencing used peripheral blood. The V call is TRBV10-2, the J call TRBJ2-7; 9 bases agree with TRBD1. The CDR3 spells CASRGTGSSYEQYF. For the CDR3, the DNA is TGCGCCAGCAGGGGGACAGGGAGCTCCTACGAGCAGTACTTC.